This is a list of T cell receptor beta chains from one sample in a study of cytomegalovirus exposure and HLA in healthy donors. The data were produced by immunoSEQ multiplex PCR, yet TCRdb's version contains in-frame clones alone and is incomplete. Its table records some 120,000 clones. Material: PBMCs. The source is a woman aged 55-75 years in good health and CMV-seronegative. Both conserved end residues are part of each CDR3. The D gene is left open where the match is weak.

v_gene	d_gene	j_gene	CDR3aa	CDR3nt
TRBV30	TRBD1	TRBJ2-1	CAWSAVLGTGPRNEQFF	TGTGCCTGGAGTGCGGTTTTGGGGACAGGGCCGCGGAATGAGCAGTTCTTC
TRBV10-3	NA	TRBJ2-7	CAISESGSRVGKNYEQYF	TGTGCCATCAGTGAGTCCGGGTCCCGGGTAGGAAAAAACTACGAGCAGTACTTC
TRBV6-1	NA	TRBJ1-6	CASNSGQLYNSPLHF	TGTGCCAGCAACTCCGGACAGTTATATAATTCACCCCTCCACTTT
TRBV11-2	TRBD1	TRBJ2-7	CASSLAGGTGFPYEQYF	TGTGCCAGCAGCTTAGCAGGTGGGACAGGGTTTCCCTACGAGCAGTACTTC
TRBV6-1	NA	TRBJ2-5	CASSGGVPETQYF	TGTGCCAGCAGTGGGGGGGTTCCAGAGACCCAGTACTTC
TRBV7-2	TRBD1	TRBJ1-1	CASSLQGGTEAFF	TGTGCCAGCAGCCTACAGGGGGGCACTGAAGCTTTCTTT
TRBV6-1	TRBD2	TRBJ2-5	CASSVRTSGVEETQYF	TGTGCCAGCAGTGTACGGACTAGTGGGGTCGAAGAGACCCAGTACTTC
TRBV27	NA	TRBJ1-2	CASSLSPWFSAGYTF	TGTGCCAGCAGTTTATCCCCGTGGTTTTCAGCGGGCTACACCTTC
TRBV25-1	NA	TRBJ2-1	CASSDRDGGQRFF	TGTGCCAGCAGTGATAGGGACGGGGGACAGCGGTTCTTC
TRBV27	TRBD2	TRBJ2-5	CASSTRRGGVHQETQYF	TGTGCCAGCAGTACCAGGCGCGGGGGAGTTCACCAAGAGACCCAGTACTTC
TRBV4-2	NA	TRBJ2-2	CASSQKTRSPNTGELFF	TGTGCCAGCAGCCAAAAAACTAGGTCCCCGAACACCGGGGAGCTGTTTTTT
TRBV7-3	NA	TRBJ1-6	CASSLAQDSPLHF	TGTGCCAGCAGCTTAGCCCAAGATAGTCCCCTCCACTTT
TRBV7-8	NA	TRBJ2-1	CASSRGSEQFF	TGTGCCAGCAGCAGGGGGAGTGAGCAGTTCTTC
TRBV19	TRBD1	TRBJ2-2	CASSIGTGRTGELFF	TGTGCCAGTAGTATCGGGACAGGGCGCACCGGGGAGCTGTTTTTT
TRBV28	NA	TRBJ2-7	CASSFGEREQYF	TGTGCCAGCAGTTTCGGCGAGCGCGAGCAGTACTTC
TRBV2	NA	TRBJ1-2	CASTRQETYGYTF	TGTGCCAGCACCAGACAGGAGACTTATGGCTACACCTTC
TRBV5-4	NA	TRBJ2-2	CASSTGDHTGELFF	TGTGCCAGCAGCACGGGGGATCACACCGGGGAGCTGTTTTTT
TRBV2	NA	TRBJ2-7	CASSDPSSYEQYF	TGTGCCAGCAGTGATCCTAGCTCCTACGAGCAGTACTTC
TRBV13	NA	TRBJ2-5	CASSLGYGGEQYF	TGTGCCAGCAGCTTAGGCTACGGTGGGGAGCAGTACTTC
TRBV27	TRBD1	TRBJ1-1	CASRGQGHMNTEAFF	TGTGCCAGCAGGGGACAGGGCCACATGAACACTGAAGCTTTCTTT
TRBV18	NA	TRBJ1-1	CASSPISRAGAEAFF	TGTGCCAGCTCACCGATTAGCAGAGCGGGGGCTGAAGCTTTCTTT
TRBV10-1	NA	TRBJ2-5	CASSDPRTRQYF	TGCGCCAGCAGTGACCCCAGGACTCGGCAGTACTTC
TRBV6-6	NA	TRBJ1-5	CASSYSLGADNQPQHF	TGTGCCAGCAGTTACTCGTTAGGGGCTGACAATCAGCCCCAGCATTTT
TRBV25-1	NA	TRBJ2-7	CASSDRYEQYF	TGTGCCAGCAGTGATCGGTACGAGCAGTACTTC
TRBV29-1	NA	TRBJ1-2	CSVELNRLKNGYTF	TGCAGCGTTGAGTTAAACAGGTTGAAAAATGGCTACACCTTC
TRBV6-6	TRBD1	TRBJ1-6	CASSEQGMGNSPLHF	TGTGCCAGCAGCGAACAGGGGATGGGTAATTCACCCCTCCACTTT
TRBV6-5	NA	TRBJ2-2	CASEATGELFF	TGTGCCAGCGAGGCCACCGGGGAGCTGTTTTTT
TRBV2	NA	TRBJ1-2	CASSVEVYGYTF	TGTGCCAGCAGTGTAGAAGTGTATGGCTACACCTTC
TRBV27	NA	TRBJ1-4	CASGVSGIDKLFF	TGTGCCAGCGGAGTTTCCGGGATAGATAAACTGTTTTTT
TRBV6-1	TRBD1	TRBJ1-6	CASSGLTGGFSSPLHF	TGTGCCAGCAGTGGTCTGACAGGGGGTTTTAGCTCACCCCTCCACTTT
TRBV7-6	NA	TRBJ2-5	CASSHSAGREETQYF	TGTGCCAGCAGCCACTCGGCAGGCCGGGAGGAGACCCAGTACTTC
TRBV6-5	NA	TRBJ2-3	CASSGISDTQYF	TGTGCCAGCAGTGGCATTTCGGATACGCAGTATTTT
TRBV2	NA	TRBJ2-3	CASGLTGDRTDTQYF	TGTGCCAGCGGACTGACCGGGGATCGAACAGATACGCAGTATTTT
TRBV28	TRBD1	TRBJ1-2	CASSWTGEGHGYTF	TGTGCCAGCAGTTGGACAGGGGAAGGTCATGGCTACACCTTC
TRBV21-1	NA	TRBJ2-1	CASSRRTGINEQFF	TGTGCCAGCAGCCGCAGGACAGGGATAAATGAGCAGTTCTTC
TRBV6-6	TRBD1	TRBJ2-1	CASSQGQGIRSEQFF	TGTGCCAGCAGCCAGGGACAGGGTATTCGAAGTGAGCAGTTCTTC
TRBV25-1	NA	TRBJ2-7	CASSGGFSDEQYF	TGTGCCAGCAGTGGGGGTTTTAGCGACGAGCAGTACTTC
TRBV5-5	NA	TRBJ2-1	CASSQGYGSYNEQFF	TGTGCCAGCAGCCAGGGGTATGGGTCCTACAATGAGCAGTTCTTC
TRBV7-9	NA	TRBJ2-3	CASSLELASDTQYF	TGTGCCAGCAGCCTGGAACTAGCATCCGATACGCAGTATTTT
TRBV15	TRBD1	TRBJ1-2	CATSDRGEYTF	TGTGCCACCAGCGACAGGGGAGAGTACACCTTC
TRBV28	NA	TRBJ1-5	CASRSYRESNQPQHF	TGTGCCAGCAGATCGTACAGGGAGAGCAATCAGCCCCAGCATTTT
TRBV30	TRBD1	TRBJ2-7	CAWSMLLGTGGYEQYF	TGTGCCTGGAGTATGCTTCTGGGGACAGGGGGCTACGAGCAGTACTTC
TRBV10-2	NA	TRBJ2-3	CASSESGGPRYTQYF	TGCGCCAGCAGTGAGTCGGGGGGGCCGCGGTATACGCAGTATTTT
TRBV6-1	TRBD1	TRBJ2-7	CAASEGQGDHEQYF	TGTGCCGCCAGCGAGGGACAGGGAGACCACGAGCAGTACTTC
TRBV2	NA	TRBJ2-3	CASRGGVTDTQYF	TGTGCCAGCAGGGGGGGTGTCACAGATACGCAGTATTTT
TRBV19	NA	TRBJ1-5	CASSIIGAAANQPQHF	TGTGCCAGTAGTATAATTGGGGCAGCCGCTAATCAGCCCCAGCATTTT